The rows below give T cell receptor beta chains drawn from one sample of a study of blood T cell repertoires in COVID-19. Measured with immunoSEQ multiplex PCR; TCRdb has only the in-frame clones, and not every one. The table has about 140,000 clones, 65% to 85% seen once; the top ten hold 7.5% to 8.5%. The sequencing sample was made of peripheral blood. These receptors were taken from a human donor in a cohort sampled during active COVID-19. CDR3s include the opening cysteine and the closing phenylalanine or tryptophan.

J	V	CDR3
TRBJ1-4	TRBV10-3	CAISESTARGEKLFF
TRBJ2-1	TRBV28	CASSSGTSGNNNEQFF
TRBJ1-2	TRBV19	CASSGTGDGYTF
TRBJ1-5	TRBV7-8	CASSLGTGNGQPQHF
TRBJ2-5	TRBV3-1/TRBV3-2	CASSQDHREETQYF
TRBJ2-2	TRBV18	CASSPPIAGGTGELFF
TRBJ1-1	TRBV29-1	CSVVRTAMNTEAFF
TRBJ1-3	TRBV15	CATSRVRQGGSSGNTIYF
TRBJ1-3	TRBV28	CASSLWDRRNTIYF
TRBJ2-2	TRBV10-1	CASSGQGVSGELFF
TRBJ1-1	TRBV19	CASSILTGANTEAFF
TRBJ2-3	TRBV6-5	CASSSAGLITDTQYF
TRBJ2-7	TRBV14	CASSQQVGYEQYF
TRBJ2-5	TRBV11-2	CASSLALKAGRETQYF
TRBJ2-6	TRBV15	CATTPSRGNFAGANVLTF
TRBJ2-7	TRBV4-1	CASSPSTTGINSYEQYF
TRBJ1-4	TRBV5-1	CASSRSTTNEKLFF
TRBJ2-2	TRBV9	CASSAPVQVGWGTGELFF
TRBJ1-4	TRBV5-5	CASSLAGLETGGKKLFF
TRBJ2-7	TRBV9	CASSARVVDSEQYF
TRBJ2-1	TRBV6-2/TRBV6-3	CASSYQRGVSYNEQFF